Presented here are 9 T cell receptor beta chains from one specimen sequenced in a study of CD8 T cell repertoires and HIV-1 epitope variants. Some clones are missing from TCRdb's copy, which holds only in-frame ones; the method was immunoSEQ multiplex PCR. The repertoire consists of about 5,200 clones, with about 63% occurring once and the leading ten covering approximately 45%. No antigen has been assigned to these receptors. Sequenced material: cultured CD8+ T cells derived from PBMCs. The receptors come from a male donor with HIV.

The chain recombines TRBV27 with TRBJ1-2; D possibly corresponds to TRBD1 (5 bases). The CDR3 spans 13 residues. Per the germline V gene, CDR1 is MNHEY and CDR2 is SMNVEV (reference sequence). V dropped 5 bases and J dropped 5 bases, with 12 bases sitting between them. The DNA for the CDR3 is TGTGCCAGCAGTCCCCAGGGCCCTTATGGCTACACCTTC. This gives the protein CASSPQGPYGYTF.

The count of this clone is one. The chain couples TRBV6-5 to TRBJ1-1; D is perhaps TRBD1 (5 bases). The V end was cut by 7 bases, the J end by 5 bases, with 17 bases between. The CDR3 loop spans 14 amino acids. CDR1 is MNHEY and CDR2 is SVGAGI in the germline V gene. CDR3 nucleotide sequence: TGTGCCAGCAACCCAGTAAAGGAGGGGACTGAAGCTTTCTTT. The encoded protein is CASNPVKEGTEAFF.

This clone has only one observation. The gene calls are TRBV4-3 and TRBJ2-1; D gene ambiguous. The germline gives CDR1 LGHNA, CDR2 YSLEER. The CDR3 spans 14 residues. Trimming left V 7 bases short and J 3 bases short, with 13 bases between. CDR3 sequence reads: CASNSDPFYNEQFF. The DNA of the CDR3 is TGCGCCAGCAACTCGGACCCCTTCTACAATGAGCAGTTCTTC.

There are a few counts of this clone. V and J are TRBV27 and TRBJ2-1; D is ambiguous. V was cut by 2 bases and J by 2 bases, with 10 bases left in between. There are 15 residues in the CDR3. The germline CDR1 and CDR2 sequences are MNHEY and SMNVEV (reference sequence). CDR3 in DNA: TGTGCCAGCAGTTTACTGGAGAACCCCTACAATGAGCAGTTCTTC. The encoded protein is CASSLLENPYNEQFF.

This chain connects TRBV30 to TRBJ1-2; maybe TRBD1 (6 bases). The ends were cut back, 1 base at V and 5 bases at J, with 17 bases in the middle. This CDR3 comprises 15 residues. CDR1 is GTSNPN and CDR2 is SVGIG in the germline V gene (reference sequence). CDR3 DNA: TGTGCCTGGAGTGGGCAAGCACAGGGAGAATATGGCTACACCTTC. Amino acid sequence: CAWSGQAQGEYGYTF.

This clone has a handful of counts. J is TRBJ1-2 and V is TRBV5-4; unclear D gene. This CDR3 is 14 amino acids long. The germline V gene has CDR1 SGHNT and CDR2 YYREEE (reference sequence). The V and J ends lost 4 bases and 0 bases respectively, with 10 bases between them. CDR3 region: CASSETGSNYGYTF. The CDR3 bases are TGTGCCAGCAGCGAGACGGGGTCTAACTATGGCTACACCTTC.

The CDR3 loop reads CASSLSGTSGGDTGELFF. The CDR3 bases are TGTGCCAGCAGCTTGTCCGGGACTAGCGGGGGGGACACCGGGGAGCTGTTTTTT. The J gene is TRBJ2-2, the V gene TRBV11-2, with 16 bases matching TRBD2. The CDR3 runs 18 residues. Germline CDR1 reads SGHAT; CDR2 reads FQNNGV. Losses at the gene ends were 3 bases for V and 3 bases for J; bases not matched to a gene: 4.

The CDR3 DNA follows: TGTGCCAGCATCGATCTTATTGGGGGGGTTCGCTGGGATACGCAGTATTTT. Its translation is CASIDLIGGVRWDTQYF. V gene TRBV28 combines with J gene TRBJ2-3, with 7 nucleotides matching TRBD2. The junction had 19 bases not matched to a gene; V was cut back by 7 bases and J by 6 bases. The CDR3 totals 17 residues. Looked up from germline, CDR1 is MDHEN and CDR2 is SYDVKM.

The J gene is TRBJ2-7, the V gene TRBV19; 7 bases line up with TRBD1. Per the germline V gene, CDR1 is LNHDA and CDR2 is SQIVND (reference sequence). CDR3 length: 15 amino acids. J lost 1 base, V lost 7 bases, and 10 bases had no gene match. CDR3 DNA sequence: TGTGCCAGTACCCCGACAGGGTTCGATTCCTACGAGCAGTACTTC. Translation gives CASTPTGFDSYEQYF.